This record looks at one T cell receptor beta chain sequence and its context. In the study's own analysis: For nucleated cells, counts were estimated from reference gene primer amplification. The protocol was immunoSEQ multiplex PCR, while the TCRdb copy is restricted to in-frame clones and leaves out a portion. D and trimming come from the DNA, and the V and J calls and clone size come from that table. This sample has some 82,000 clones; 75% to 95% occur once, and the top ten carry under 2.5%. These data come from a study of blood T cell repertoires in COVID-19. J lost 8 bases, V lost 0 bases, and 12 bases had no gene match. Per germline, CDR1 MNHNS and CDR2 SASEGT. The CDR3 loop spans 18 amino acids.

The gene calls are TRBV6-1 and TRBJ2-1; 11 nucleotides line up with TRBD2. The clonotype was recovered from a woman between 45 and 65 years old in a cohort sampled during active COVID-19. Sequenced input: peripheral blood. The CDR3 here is CASSEAPRLLAGVDEQFF. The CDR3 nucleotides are TGTGCCAGCAGTGAAGCGCCGAGACTACTAGCGGGAGTGGATGAGCAGTTCTTC.